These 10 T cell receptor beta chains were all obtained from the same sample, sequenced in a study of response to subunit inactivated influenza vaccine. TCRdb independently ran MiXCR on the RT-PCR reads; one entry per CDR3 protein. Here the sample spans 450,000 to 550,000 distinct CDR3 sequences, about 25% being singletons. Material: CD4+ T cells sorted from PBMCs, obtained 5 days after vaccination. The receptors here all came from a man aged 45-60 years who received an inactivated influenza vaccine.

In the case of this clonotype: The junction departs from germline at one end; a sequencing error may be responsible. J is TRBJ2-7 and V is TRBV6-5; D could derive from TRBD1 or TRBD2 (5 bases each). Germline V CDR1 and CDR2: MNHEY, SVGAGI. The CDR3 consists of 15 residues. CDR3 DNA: TGTGCCAGCAGTAACTCCGGGACCTCTACCTACGAGCAGTACTTC. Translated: CASSNSGTSTYEQYF.

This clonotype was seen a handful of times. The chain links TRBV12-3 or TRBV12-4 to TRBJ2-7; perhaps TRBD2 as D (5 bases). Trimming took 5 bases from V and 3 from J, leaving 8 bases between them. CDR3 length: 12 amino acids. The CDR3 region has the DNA TGTGCCAGCAGTGAGGGCCACTACGAGCAGTACTTC. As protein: CASSEGHYEQYF.

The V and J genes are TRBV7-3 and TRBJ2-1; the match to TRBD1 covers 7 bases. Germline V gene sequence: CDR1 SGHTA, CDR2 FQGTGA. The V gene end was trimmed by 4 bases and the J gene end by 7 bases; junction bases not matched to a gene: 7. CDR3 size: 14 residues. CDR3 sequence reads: CASSSGQLVNEQFF. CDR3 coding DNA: TGTGCCAGCAGCTCGGGACAGCTGGTGAATGAGCAGTTCTTC.

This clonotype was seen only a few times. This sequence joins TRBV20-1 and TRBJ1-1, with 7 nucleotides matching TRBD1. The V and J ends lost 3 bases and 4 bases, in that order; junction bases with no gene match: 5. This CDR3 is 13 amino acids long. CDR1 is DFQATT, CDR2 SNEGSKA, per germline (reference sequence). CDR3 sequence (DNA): TGCAGTGCTAGTAAGGGGGCGGGCACTGAAGCTTTCTTT. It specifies CSASKGAGTEAFF.

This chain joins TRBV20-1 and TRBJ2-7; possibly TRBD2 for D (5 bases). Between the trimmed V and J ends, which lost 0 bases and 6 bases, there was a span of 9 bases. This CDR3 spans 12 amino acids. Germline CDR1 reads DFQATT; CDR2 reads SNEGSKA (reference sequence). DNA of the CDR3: TGCAGTGCTAGAGATCTTGGGAGCGAGCAGTACTTC. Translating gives CSARDLGSEQYF.

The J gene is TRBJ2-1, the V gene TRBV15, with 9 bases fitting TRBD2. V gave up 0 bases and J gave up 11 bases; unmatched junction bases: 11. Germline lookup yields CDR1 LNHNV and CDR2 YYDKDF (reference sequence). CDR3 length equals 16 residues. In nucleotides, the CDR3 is TGTGCCACCAGCAGAGATCTACTAGCGGGCCTGAAGAAGCAGTTCTTC. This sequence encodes CATSRDLLAGLKKQFF.

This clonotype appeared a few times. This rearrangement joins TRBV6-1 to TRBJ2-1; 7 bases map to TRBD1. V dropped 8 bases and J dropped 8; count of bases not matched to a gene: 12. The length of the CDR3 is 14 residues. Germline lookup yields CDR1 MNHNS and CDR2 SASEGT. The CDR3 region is CASPPGQSRDEQFF. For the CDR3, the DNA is TGTGCCAGCCCCCCGGGACAGAGCCGTGATGAGCAGTTCTTC.

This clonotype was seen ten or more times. CDR3 amino acids: CASSPWDRGTGELFF. DNA of the CDR3: TGTGCCAGCAGTCCTTGGGACAGGGGTACCGGGGAGCTGTTTTTT. The chain is built from TRBV6-1 and TRBJ2-2, with 10 bases matching TRBD1. CDR3 length: 15 amino acids. Per the germline V gene, CDR1 is MNHNS and CDR2 is SASEGT. Trimming cost V 5 bases and J 5 bases; bases outside gene matches: 5.

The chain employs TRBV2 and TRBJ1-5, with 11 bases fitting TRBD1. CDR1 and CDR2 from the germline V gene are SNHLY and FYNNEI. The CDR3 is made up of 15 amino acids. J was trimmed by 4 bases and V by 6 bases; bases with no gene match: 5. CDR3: CASSGGQGGNQPQHF. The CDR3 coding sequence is TGTGCCAGCAGCGGGGGACAGGGGGGTAATCAGCCCCAGCATTTT.

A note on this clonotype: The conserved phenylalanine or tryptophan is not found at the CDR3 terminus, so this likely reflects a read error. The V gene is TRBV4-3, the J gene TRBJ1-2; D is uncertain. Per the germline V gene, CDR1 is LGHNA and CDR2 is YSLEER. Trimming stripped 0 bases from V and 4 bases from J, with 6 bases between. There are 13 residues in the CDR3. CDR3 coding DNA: TGCGCCAGCAGCCAAGATCGAGGCTATGGCTACACCTTG. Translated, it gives CASSQDRGYGYTL.